One and the same sample provided the 28 T cell receptor beta chains below, sequenced in a study of regulatory T cells in long-lasting Graves disease. The time point: newly diagnosed GD, antithyroid drugs for less than 3 months. Extracted PBMC RNA gave rise to the TCR library. CDR3 regions were amplified by Arm-PCR using iRepertoire HTBI primers to build TCR beta libraries. MiXCR, run by TCRdb on the multiplex PCR reads, gives a single entry per CDR3 protein. This sample has some 560,000 distinct CDR3 sequences, with more than 15% found just once. These data were also filed under a second study, of T cells in Graves' hyperthyroidism and ophthalmopathy.

The sequences come from peripheral blood mononuclear cells (PBMCs), collected at new diagnosis, from a patient treated with antithyroid drugs. Receptor source: a woman between 40 and 65 years old with Graves disease.

This clonotype was observed many times. The chain has TRBV3-1 and TRBJ1-1, with a possible D match to TRBD1 (5 bases). V was pared by 4 bases and J by 1 base, with 10 bases between. The CDR3 sequence is 14 residues long. Germline CDR1 reads LGHDT; CDR2 reads YNNKEL (reference sequence). The CDR3 region is CASSRSGTNTEAFF. The CDR3 DNA is TGTGCCAGCAGCCGAAGCGGGACGAACACTGAAGCTTTCTTT.

This clonotype was observed many times. The rearrangement joins TRBV25-1 to TRBJ2-3; the D is unclear. The CDR3 totals 14 residues. The V and J ends lost 2 bases and 0 bases respectively, with 6 bases between them. CDR1 and CDR2 from the germline V gene are MGHDK and SYGVNS. The CDR3 nucleotides are TGTGCCAGCAGTGAACCGTTAAGCACAGATACGCAGTATTTT. Its protein is CASSEPLSTDTQYF.

A few counts support this clonotype. The chain combines TRBV28 with TRBJ2-3; no clear D. This CDR3 contains 16 residues. Trimming pared 6 bases from V and 2 bases from J, leaving 18 bases between. The germline V gene has CDR1 MDHEN and CDR2 SYDVKM. CDR3: CASRSSTSLHTDTQYF. The CDR3 nucleotides read TGTGCCAGCAGGAGCTCCACGTCCCTCCACACAGATACGCAGTATTTT.

The J gene is TRBJ2-5, the V gene TRBV29-1, with TRBD1 as a possible D gene (5 bases). CDR1 and CDR2 from the germline V gene are SQVTM and ANQGSEA. Trimming removed 2 bases at V and 3 bases at J, with 13 bases between. The CDR3 is 14 amino acids. This CDR3 is CSVEPDGQEETQYF. CDR3 in DNA: TGCAGCGTTGAACCGGACGGACAAGAAGAGACCCAGTACTTC.

This clonotype was counted only a few times. This chain uses TRBV15 with TRBJ1-4; no reliable D call. There are 17 residues in the CDR3. Germline-derived CDR1 and CDR2 are LNHNV and YYDKDF (reference sequence). V was shortened by 3 bases and J by 5 bases, with 19 bases between the two germline ends. The CDR3 protein is CATSRRGISYTNEKLFF. CDR3 sequence (DNA): TGTGCCACCAGCAGGCGGGGTATCAGCTATACGAATGAAAAACTGTTTTTT.

The rearrangement joins TRBV10-3 to TRBJ1-2; TRBD1 aligns across 7 bases. Germline V gives CDR1 ENHRY, CDR2 SYGVKD. The trim removed 7 bases at V and 2 bases at J, leaving 7 bases unmatched. CDR3 length: 14 amino acids. The CDR3 nucleotides are TGTGCCATCAAGGGGACAGACACCAACTATGGCTACACCTTC. Residues: CAIKGTDTNYGYTF.

This clonotype occurred many times. The V gene is TRBV2, the J gene TRBJ2-1; D could derive from TRBD1 or TRBD2 (5 bases each). CDR1 and CDR2 from the germline V gene are SNHLY and FYNNEI. Trimming shortened V by 6 bases and J by 8 bases, and 14 bases separated the two germline ends. The CDR3 consists of 13 residues. The CDR3 sequence: CASSRDDGDEQFF. The CDR3 coding sequence is TGTGCCAGCAGCCGGGACGATGGCGATGAGCAGTTCTTC.

This clonotype was seen many times. The chain is built from TRBV20-1 and TRBJ2-1, with 9 bases aligning to TRBD1. Germline loops: CDR1 DFQATT, CDR2 SNEGSKA (reference sequence). The V segment lost 1 base and the J segment 0 bases; nucleotides outside the gene matches: 10. The CDR3 length is 18 residues. The CDR3 region is CSARAFLGQGPSYNEQFF. CDR3 DNA: TGCAGTGCTAGAGCCTTTTTGGGACAGGGTCCCTCCTACAATGAGCAGTTCTTC.

The V call is TRBV19, the J call TRBJ2-3; D remains ambiguous. V was clipped by 6 bases and J by 5 bases, with 18 bases between them. Germline loops: CDR1 LNHDA, CDR2 SQIVND (reference sequence). This CDR3 is built from 15 residues. Here the CDR3 reads CASSPSGVFGDTQYF. The CDR3 region has the DNA TGTGCCAGTAGCCCAAGTGGGGTTTTCGGAGATACGCAGTATTTT.

In the case of this clonotype: This sequence is one base from a far larger clone and is likely a read error. No conserved phenylalanine or tryptophan ends this CDR3, so it is likely a read error. This rearrangement joins TRBV3-1 to TRBJ2-1; 11 bases are shared with TRBD2. The germline CDR1 and CDR2 sequences are LGHDT and YNNKEL (reference sequence). This CDR3 is built from 15 residues. V gave up 6 bases and J gave up 9 bases; unmatched junction bases: 10. The CDR3 nucleotides are TGTGCCAGCAGTGGGCTCGCTAGCGGGGGGAGTGAGCAGTTCCTC. It yields the protein CASSGLASGGSEQFL.

The chain employs TRBV5-1 and TRBJ2-3, with 9 bases lining up with TRBD1. Germline CDR1 is SGHRS and CDR2 is YFSETQ. The CDR3 is 15 amino acids. The ends lost 4 bases at V and 2 bases at J; junction bases unmatched: 5. The DNA of the CDR3 is TGCGCCAGCAGCCTGGGACAGGGCATCACAGATACGCAGTATTTT. Its protein product is CASSLGQGITDTQYF.

V is TRBV20-1 and J is TRBJ2-5, with 9 bases identical to TRBD1. Germline CDR1 and CDR2: DFQATT and SNEGSKA (reference sequence). The CDR3 consists of 14 residues. Germline trimming cut 6 bases from V and 5 bases from J; bases unmatched to any gene: 10. The CDR3 here is CSAREGQGRETQYF. CDR3 coding DNA: TGCAGTGCCCGAGAGGGACAGGGTCGGGAGACCCAGTACTTC.

This clonotype was recorded at least ten times. V gene TRBV5-1 combines with J gene TRBJ2-2; 14 nucleotides match TRBD2. Per the germline V gene, CDR1 is SGHRS and CDR2 is YFSETQ. This CDR3 has 19 amino acids. V shed 2 bases, J shed 5 bases, and the junction held 11 bases outside the gene matches. This chain's CDR3 is CASSLRTSGGPTETGELFF. The CDR3, as DNA: TGCGCCAGCAGCTTAAGGACTAGCGGGGGGCCAACCGAGACCGGGGAGCTGTTTTTT.

This clonotype was detected only once. This chain connects TRBV12-3 or TRBV12-4 to TRBJ2-2; maybe TRBD2 (6 bases). V lost 5 bases and J lost 7, with 11 bases in between. This CDR3 comprises 13 residues. CDR3 amino acids: CASSPGRGGELFF. CDR3 in DNA: TGTGCCAGCAGTCCCGGGCGGGGCGGGGAGCTGTTTTTT.

This clonotype appeared many times. This sequence joins TRBV11-3 and TRBJ2-1, with D perhaps TRBD2 (5 bases). Germline lookup yields CDR1 SGHNT and CDR2 YENEEA. The CDR3 runs 12 residues. Trimming stripped 8 bases from V and 5 bases from J, with 10 bases between. The CDR3 coding sequence is TGTGCCAGCGCCGGGGTCGACAATGAGCAGTTCTTC. Its translation is CASAGVDNEQFF. Using reference TRBV11-3 and TRBJ2-1 for the parts outside the CDR3, the full variable domain is EAGVVQSPRYKIIEKKQPVAFWCNPISGHNTLYWYLQNLGQGPELLIRYENEEAVDDSQLPKDRFSAERLKGVDSTLKIQPAELGDSAVYLCASAGVDNEQFFGPGTRLTVL.

This clonotype was detected a few times. The chain combines TRBV7-9 with TRBJ1-1; 8 bases are shared with TRBD1. Looked up from germline, CDR1 is SEHNR and CDR2 is FQNEAQ (reference sequence). The CDR3 sequence is 15 residues long. V dropped 0 bases and J dropped 5; count of bases not matched to a gene: 5. CDR3 in amino acids: CASSLADRGRTEAFF. The CDR3 nucleotides read TGTGCCAGCAGCTTAGCAGACAGGGGCAGGACTGAAGCTTTCTTT. The full variable domain, in which reference TRBV7-9 and TRBJ1-1 provide the parts outside the CDR3, is DTGVSQNPRHKITKRGQNVTFRCDPISEHNRLYWYRQTLGQGPEFLTYFQNEAQLEKSRLLSDRFSAERPKGSFSTLEIQRTEQGDSAMYLCASSLADRGRTEAFFGQGTRLTVV.

This clonotype was observed many times. J is TRBJ1-1 and V is TRBV7-2, with 8 bases aligning to TRBD1. J lost 4 bases, V lost 6 bases, and 7 bases had no gene match. The CDR3 consists of 14 residues. Germline values: CDR1 SGHTA, CDR2 FQGNSA. The CDR3 spells CASRKQGGGTEAFF. Here the CDR3 DNA reads TGTGCCAGCAGAAAACAGGGGGGGGGCACTGAAGCTTTCTTT. Combining the CDR3 with reference TRBV7-2 and TRBJ1-1 gives the whole variable domain GAGVSQSPSNKVTEKGKDVELRCDPISGHTALYWYRQSLGQGLEFLIYFQGNSAPDKSGLPSDRFSAERTGGSVSTLTIQRTQQEDSAVYLCASRKQGGGTEAFFGQGTRLTVV.

This clonotype was seen more than once but under ten times. The chain couples TRBV6-1 to TRBJ2-3, with a weak D call TRBD2 (5 bases). The length of the CDR3 is 14 residues. Germline loops: CDR1 MNHNS, CDR2 SASEGT. V lost 8 bases to trimming and J lost 1 base, with 13 bases between them. CDR3 nucleotide sequence: TGTGCCAGCTCTACGCGGGCCGGCACAGATACGCAGTATTTT. Residues: CASSTRAGTDTQYF.

The table lists this clonotype with many counts. V and J are TRBV6-5 and TRBJ1-6; 7 bases agree with TRBD1. Germline assignment: CDR1 MNHEY and CDR2 SVGAGI. The CDR3 spans 17 residues. The ends lost 1 base at V and 5 bases at J; junction bases unmatched: 8. The CDR3 here is CASSYWDREFNNSPLHF. The CDR3, as DNA: TGTGCCAGCAGTTACTGGGACAGAGAATTTAATAATTCACCCCTCCACTTT.

This clonotype was seen a few times. The rearrangement uses TRBV19 and TRBJ1-2, with D possibly being TRBD1 (5 bases). The CDR3 has 14 residues. Trimming stripped 5 bases from V and 1 base from J, with 11 bases between. From germline, CDR1 is LNHDA and CDR2 SQIVND (reference sequence). CDR3 DNA: TGTGCCAGTAGTGGGGCCGAAAATAACTATGGCTACACCTTC. Its translation is CASSGAENNYGYTF.

This clonotype was seen repeatedly, ten times or more. V usage is TRBV28 and J usage is TRBJ2-2, with D unresolved. V shed 7 bases and J shed 3 bases, with 12 bases lying between them. The V gene's germline CDR1 is MDHEN and CDR2 SYDVKM. The CDR3 sequence is 14 residues long. The CDR3 loop reads CASNQHSDTGELFF. CDR3 in DNA: TGTGCCAGCAACCAACACAGCGACACCGGGGAGCTGTTTTTT.

This clonotype has at least ten counts. The genes are TRBV28 and TRBJ1-1; possibly TRBD1 for D (6 bases). The CDR3 is 13 residues long. In germline, CDR1 is MDHEN, CDR2 SYDVKM. In DNA form, the CDR3 reads TGTGCTACGAGGGGGGGGGCCAACACTGAAGCTTTCTTT. It is translated as CATRGGANTEAFF.

This clonotype was picked up many times. V gene TRBV3-1 combines with J gene TRBJ2-1; 9 nucleotides match TRBD1. The CDR3 contains 15 residues. After removal of 4 bases from V and 6 bases from J, the junction contained 7 bases not matched to a gene. CDR1 is LGHDT and CDR2 is YNNKEL in the germline V gene (reference sequence). CDR3 coding DNA: TGTGCCAGCAGCCTGAGGGGACAGGGCGTCAATGAGCAGTTCTTC. Translation gives CASSLRGQGVNEQFF.

Points on this clonotype: One end of the junction fails to match germline, which may point to a read error. This chain joins TRBV7-9 and TRBJ1-2, with a tentative D call TRBD1 (6 bases). The germline gives CDR1 SEHNR, CDR2 FQNEAQ (reference sequence). The CDR3 consists of 15 residues. The CDR3 loop is CKTSKGGFHDYGYTF. The CDR3 DNA follows: TGCAAAACCTCCAAGGGGGGCTTCCATGACTATGGCTACACCTTC. Supplemented by reference TRBV7-9 and TRBJ1-2, the full variable domain reads DTGVSQNPRHKITKRGQNVTFRCDPISEHNRLYWYRQTLGQGPEFLTYFQNEAQLEKSRLLSDRFSAERPKGSFSTLEIQRTEQGDSAMYLCKTSKGGFHDYGYTFGSGTRLTVV.

This clonotype was seen many times. This chain connects TRBV6-1 to TRBJ1-1; 8 bases are shared with TRBD1. Germline loops: CDR1 MNHNS, CDR2 SASEGT. This CDR3 contains 14 residues. Losses at the gene ends were 9 bases for V and 4 bases for J; bases not matched to a gene: 10. CDR3 amino acids: CASFLHRGVTEAFF. In nucleotides, the CDR3 is TGTGCCAGTTTTTTACACAGGGGGGTCACTGAAGCTTTCTTT.

The CDR3 DNA is TGTGCCAGCAGCCAAGATCCAGGGGGCCAACAGCCCCAGCATTTT. Its protein is CASSQDPGGQQPQHF. The rearrangement uses TRBV3-1 and TRBJ1-5, with 8 bases identical to TRBD1. Germline V lookup: CDR1 LGHDT, CDR2 YNNKEL (reference sequence). Unmatched junction bases numbered 5, after V lost 0 bases and J lost 7 bases. This CDR3 contains 15 residues.

The CDR3 here is CASSLWGAFEQFF. As DNA, the CDR3 is TGCGCCAGCAGCTTGTGGGGGGCTTTTGAGCAGTTCTTC. The rearrangement uses TRBV5-1 and TRBJ2-1; TRBD1 or TRBD2 may be the D gene (6 bases each). Trimming removed 1 base from V and 9 bases from J, with 11 bases in between. This CDR3 has 13 residues. Per germline, CDR1 SGHRS and CDR2 YFSETQ.

At least ten counts were recorded for this clonotype. The V and J genes are TRBV10-3 and TRBJ1-1; the match to TRBD1 covers 11 bases. The germline V gene has CDR1 ENHRY and CDR2 SYGVKD. J lost 7 bases, V lost 4 bases, and 5 bases had no gene match. The CDR3 covers 14 residues. CDR3 sequence reads: CAISAGDRGSEAFF. In DNA, the CDR3 is TGTGCCATCAGTGCTGGGGACAGGGGGAGTGAAGCTTTCTTT.